Presented here are 10 T cell receptor beta chains from one specimen sequenced in a study of cytomegalovirus exposure and HLA in healthy donors. PCR employed 60 Vbeta and 13 Jbeta primers. Profiled with immunoSEQ multiplex PCR; TCRdb holds only in-frame clones, not every one. Altogether roughly 120,000 clones are present, 84% being singletons, with the ten largest covering 2.5% to 3%. The sequenced sample was PBMCs. The source of these receptors is a woman under 30 in good health and CMV-seropositive.

The table lists this clone with a count of one. The chain joins TRBV27 to TRBJ2-2; TRBD2 might be the D (6 bases). The V gene lost 7 bases and the J gene lost 6 bases, with 12 bases spanning the gap. The germline V gene encodes CDR1 MNHEY and CDR2 SMNVEV (reference sequence). There are 13 residues in the CDR3. The CDR3 region is CASKEGIAGELFF. The CDR3 nucleotides read TGTGCCAGCAAGGAGGGTATCGCCGGGGAGCTGTTTTTT.

The V and J genes are TRBV30 and TRBJ1-2; D is unresolved. CDR1 and CDR2 (germline): GTSNPN, SVGIG (reference sequence). Trimming stripped 2 bases from V and 3 bases from J, with 4 bases between. The CDR3 loop spans 11 amino acids. CDR3 bases: TGTGCCTGGAGTCAATACTATGGCTACACCTTC. Residues: CAWSQYYGYTF.

The chain links TRBV29-1 to TRBJ2-5; tentative D call: TRBD1 (7 bases). Germline CDR1 SQVTM, CDR2 ANQGSEA. The CDR3 covers 13 residues. The V end was cut by 6 bases, the J end by 5 bases, with 16 bases between. The CDR3 spells CSVAGGQGETQYF. The CDR3 DNA reads as TGCAGCGTAGCAGGGGGGCAAGGCGAGACCCAGTACTTC. Looking up the rest from reference TRBV29-1 and TRBJ2-5 gives the full variable domain: SAVISQKPSRDICQRGTSLTIQCQVDSQVTMMFWYRQQPGQSLTLIATANQGSEATYESGFVIDKFPISRPNLTFSTLTVSNMSPEDSSIYLCSVAGGQGETQYFGPGTRLLVL.

This chain uses TRBV2 with TRBJ1-1, with TRBD1 as a possible D gene (5 bases). The CDR3 has 12 residues. Trimming cost V 5 bases and J 7 bases, with 11 bases left between them. Germline loops: CDR1 SNHLY, CDR2 FYNNEI. CDR3 in DNA: TGTGCCAGCAGTAAGGGGAATCTTGAAGCTTTCTTT. Its protein product is CASSKGNLEAFF.

The rearrangement joins TRBV18 to TRBJ2-1, with 12 positions matching TRBD1. V trimming: 0 bases; J trimming: 6 bases; junction bases outside the gene matches: 6. The CDR3 sequence is 17 residues long. The germline V gene encodes CDR1 KGHSH and CDR2 LQKENI. The CDR3 sequence: CASSPPAGTGGLNEQFF. DNA for the CDR3: TGTGCCAGCTCACCACCCGCCGGGACAGGGGGCCTCAATGAGCAGTTCTTC.

The chain recombines TRBV19 with TRBJ1-2; no reliable D call. Germline V gene lookup returns CDR1 LNHDA and CDR2 SQIVND (reference sequence). V was cut by 7 bases and J by 5 bases, with 8 bases left in between. This CDR3 comprises 11 residues. This CDR3 is CASKQTYGYTF. The CDR3 DNA is TGTGCCAGTAAGCAGACATATGGCTACACCTTC.

The J gene is TRBJ1-2, the V gene TRBV4-1; TRBD1 is a possible D gene (5 bases). V was shortened by 0 bases and J by 2 bases, with 10 bases between the two germline ends. CDR3 size: 15 residues. The germline gives CDR1 MGHRA, CDR2 YSYEKL. The CDR3 nucleotides read TGCGCCAGCAGCCAAGATCAGGGAGGCAACTATGGCTACACCTTC. Translation: CASSQDQGGNYGYTF.

The rearrangement joins TRBV5-6 to TRBJ2-1; no reliable D call. Trimming left V 3 bases short and J 2 bases short, with 12 bases between. Germline-derived CDR1 and CDR2 are SGHDT and YYEEEE. This CDR3 has 15 amino acids. The DNA for the CDR3 is TGTGCCAGCAGCTCCAGTCGAATAACCTACAATGAGCAGTTCTTC. This gives the protein CASSSSRITYNEQFF.

This clone was seen only a few times. The CDR3 nucleotides read TGTGCCTCCACGACTAGCGGGATTCCCGGGGAGCTGTTTTTT. This sequence encodes CASTTSGIPGELFF. This chain joins TRBV2 and TRBJ2-2, with 11 bases that match TRBD2. The CDR3 contains 14 residues. The germline V gene has CDR1 SNHLY and CDR2 FYNNEI. Trimming cost V 11 bases and J 6 bases; bases outside gene matches: 8.

V is TRBV7-9 and J is TRBJ2-3; 16 bases fit TRBD2. The V gene's germline CDR1 is SEHNR and CDR2 FQNEAQ (reference sequence). This CDR3 comprises 16 residues. Trimming removed 5 bases from V and 4 bases from J; junction bases left unmatched: 3. CDR3 in amino acids: CASSGTSGGGADTQYF. The CDR3 nucleotides read TGTGCCAGCAGCGGGACTAGCGGGGGGGGTGCAGATACGCAGTATTTT.